These 25 T cell receptor beta chains share one sample of origin, sequenced in a study of T-cell memory formation after mild COVID-19. From the 5' RACE reads, TCRdb called clonotypes with MiXCR, one entry per CDR3 protein. The sample has around 300,000 distinct CDR3 sequences, under 8.5% seen once. Material: PBMCs or a T cell subset sorted from them (not recorded which). All receptors come from a young man who had mild COVID-19 (a few samples of this study predate the infection). Cell type and time point are not known.

The chain carries TRBV6-6 and TRBJ1-5, with a possible D match to TRBD1 (6 bases). Trimming shortened V by 4 bases and J by 6 bases, and 13 bases separated the two germline ends. Per germline, CDR1 MNHNY and CDR2 SVGAGI (reference sequence). The CDR3 spans 14 residues. DNA for the CDR3: TGTGCCAGCAGTTGGGGGCAATGGGGTCAGCCCCAGCATTTT. It is translated as CASSWGQWGQPQHF.

The CDR3 loop reads CSAPTSGDNEQFF. The CDR3 DNA is TGCAGTGCTCCCACTAGCGGGGACAATGAGCAGTTCTTC. This chain uses TRBV20-1 with TRBJ2-1; 10 bases map to TRBD2. The CDR3 totals 13 residues. Trimming at V came to 5 bases and at J to 5 bases, leaving 3 bases not matched to a gene. CDR1 is DFQATT and CDR2 is SNEGSKA in the germline V gene (reference sequence).

The rearrangement uses TRBV6-5 and TRBJ2-6; 7 nucleotides match TRBD1. The CDR3 length is 15 residues. After removal of 5 bases from V and 2 bases from J, the junction contained 3 bases not matched to a gene. The germline CDR1 and CDR2 sequences are MNHEY and SVGAGI. The CDR3: CASSIQGAGANVLTF. Written as DNA, the CDR3 is TGTGCCAGCAGTATTCAGGGGGCTGGGGCCAACGTCCTGACTTTC.

This clonotype was recorded a few times. The CDR3 sequence is CASRWDTTAEAFF. Written as DNA, the CDR3 is TGCGCCAGCAGATGGGACACTACGGCTGAAGCTTTCTTT. The chain is built from TRBV5-1 and TRBJ1-1, with D possibly matching TRBD1 (6 bases). The germline gives CDR1 SGHRS, CDR2 YFSETQ. The CDR3 contains 13 residues. Between the trimmed V and J ends, which lost 5 bases and 6 bases, there was a span of 14 bases.

This chain uses TRBV4-3 with TRBJ2-1, with 8 bases matching TRBD1. This CDR3 spans 16 amino acids. Germline trimming cut 1 base from V and 6 bases from J; bases unmatched to any gene: 8. Germline CDR1 and CDR2: LGHNA and YSLEER. The CDR3 sequence is CASSQGRDRRINEQFF. The CDR3 nucleotides are TGCGCCAGCAGCCAAGGCCGGGACAGGCGAATCAATGAGCAGTTCTTC.

The V call is TRBV12-3 or TRBV12-4, the J call TRBJ2-1, with TRBD2 matching over 12 bases. Losses at the gene ends were 7 bases for V and 7 bases for J; bases not matched to a gene: 20. The CDR3 covers 19 residues. The CDR3 sequence: CASNTEKLAGGTRENEQFF. The CDR3 DNA follows: TGTGCCAGCAACACAGAAAAGCTAGCGGGGGGGACCCGTGAGAATGAGCAGTTCTTC.

This clonotype has just a few counts. The V gene is TRBV6-5, the J gene TRBJ1-2; the D is unclear. Germline V gives CDR1 MNHEY, CDR2 SVGAGI. The CDR3 runs 13 residues. Trimming stripped 8 bases from V and 0 bases from J, with 10 bases between. CDR3 nucleotide sequence: TGTGCCAGCTCTGCCAGGACTAACTATGGCTACACCTTC. Amino acids: CASSARTNYGYTF.

This clonotype was counted many times. The J gene is TRBJ2-5, the V gene TRBV4-1, with unresolved D. The V gene lost 0 bases and the J gene lost 3 bases, with 14 bases spanning the gap. The CDR3 has 16 residues. From germline, CDR1 is MGHRA and CDR2 YSYEKL. The CDR3 nucleotides are TGCGCCAGCAGCCAAGACGTTCGGCAAAGGGAAGAGACCCAGTACTTC. This translates into CASSQDVRQREETQYF.

The chain uses TRBV7-8 and TRBJ2-7; no clear D. Trimming took off 1 base at V and 0 bases at J, with 16 bases between the two ends. The CDR3 is made up of 17 amino acids. Germline V gene lookup returns CDR1 SGHVS and CDR2 FQNEAQ. CDR3 bases: TGTGCCAGCAGCTTAGGCCTTAGGGCGGCTCACTCCTACGAGCAGTACGTC. Protein sequence: CASSLGLRAAHSYEQYV.

The chain joins TRBV5-4 to TRBJ2-5; no clear D gene. The germline CDR1 and CDR2 sequences are SGHNT and YYREEE (reference sequence). V was clipped by 5 bases and J by 5 bases, with 16 bases between them. The CDR3 contains 14 residues. Here the CDR3 DNA reads TGTGCCAGCAGATTATCAATGGGCCGGGAGACCCAGTACTTC. It encodes CASRLSMGRETQYF. Full variable domain (remainder filled in from reference TRBV5-4 and TRBJ2-5): ETGVTQSPTHLIKTRGQQVTLRCSSQSGHNTVSWYQQALGQGPQFIFQYYREEENGRGNFPPRFSGLQFPNYSSELNVNALELDDSALYLCASRLSMGRETQYFGPGTRLLVL.

This clonotype turned up a few times. This sequence joins TRBV11-2 and TRBJ2-5; perhaps TRBD1 as D (7 bases). CDR1 and CDR2 from the germline V gene are SGHAT and FQNNGV. Trimming left V 4 bases short and J 4 bases short, with 16 bases between. The CDR3 has 15 residues. CDR3 residues: CASSSTGEARETQYF. The CDR3 nucleotides read TGTGCCAGCAGCTCCACAGGGGAGGCAAGAGAGACCCAGTACTTC.

A few counts support this clonotype. The chain combines TRBV6-6 with TRBJ2-7, with 8 bases identical to TRBD1. The CDR3 is made up of 14 amino acids. Trimming removed 4 bases from V and 0 bases from J; junction bases left unmatched: 2. Germline V lookup: CDR1 MNHNY, CDR2 SVGAGI (reference sequence). In nucleotides, the CDR3 is TGTGCCAGCAGTTGGGGACAGGACTCCTACGAGCAGTACTTC. This sequence encodes CASSWGQDSYEQYF.

This chain joins TRBV19 and TRBJ2-3; tentative D call: TRBD2 (6 bases). With 0 bases removed from V and 0 bases from J, the gap between germline ends came to 7 bases. CDR1 and CDR2 (germline): LNHDA, SQIVND (reference sequence). This CDR3 contains 15 residues. This CDR3 reads CASSIEGGSTDTQYF. CDR3 bases: TGTGCCAGTAGTATAGAGGGGGGTAGCACAGATACGCAGTATTTT.

This clonotype was seen ten or more times. This sequence joins TRBV5-1 and TRBJ1-1; D possibly corresponds to TRBD1 (5 bases). This CDR3 is built from 14 residues. The V gene lost 4 bases and the J gene lost 1 base, with 11 bases spanning the gap. Germline CDR1 reads SGHRS; CDR2 reads YFSETQ. This CDR3 is CASSPLGGNTEAFF. CDR3 DNA: TGCGCCAGCAGCCCCCTGGGGGGGAACACTGAAGCTTTCTTT.

This clonotype was detected a few times. This chain links TRBV6-2 or TRBV6-3 with TRBJ2-1; D is perhaps TRBD1 or TRBD2 (6 bases each). This CDR3 has 16 residues. The germline V and J ends were trimmed by 2 bases and 4 bases, with 15 bases remaining between them. In germline, CDR1 is MNHEY, CDR2 SVGEGT. The CDR3 sequence: CASSYGRGPTYNEQFF. The CDR3 nucleotides read TGTGCCAGCAGTTACGGTCGGGGGCCAACATACAATGAGCAGTTCTTC.

This clonotype was observed many times. A junction end diverges from the germline sequence, so it may reflect a read error. This sequence joins TRBV5-1 and TRBJ2-5; a weak D match, TRBD2 (6 bases). CDR1 is SGHRS, CDR2 YFSETQ, per germline. This CDR3 comprises 14 residues. CDR3 coding DNA: TGTGCCAGCAGCCCCGGGACTGGACAAGAGACCCAGTACTTC. Its protein product is CASSPGTGQETQYF.

The chain employs TRBV20-1 and TRBJ2-1, with 9 bases matching TRBD2. This CDR3 is 16 amino acids long. The V and J ends lost 2 bases and 0 bases, in that order; junction bases with no gene match: 5. Germline values: CDR1 DFQATT, CDR2 SNEGSKA (reference sequence). The CDR3 sequence: CSARRPSGDSYNEQFF. For the CDR3, the DNA is TGCAGTGCTAGACGCCCTAGCGGGGACTCCTACAATGAGCAGTTCTTC.

This clonotype was seen more than once but under ten times. V usage is TRBV10-2 and J usage is TRBJ1-3; D perhaps matches TRBD1 (5 bases). Between the trimmed V and J ends, which lost 10 bases and 0 bases, there was a span of 16 bases. The CDR3 has 15 residues. Germline CDR1 and CDR2: WSHSY and SAAADI. The CDR3 loop is CATGPGGFSGNTIYF. In nucleotides, the CDR3 is TGCGCCACCGGGCCCGGGGGGTTCTCTGGAAACACCATATATTTT.

V usage is TRBV5-4 and J usage is TRBJ2-5; 10 positions agree with TRBD1. The junction had 4 bases not matched to a gene; V was cut back by 3 bases and J by 2 bases. This CDR3 spans 15 amino acids. Germline assignment: CDR1 SGHNT and CDR2 YYREEE (reference sequence). The CDR3 DNA reads TGTGCCAGCAGCTCGGGGACAGGGGCGCAAGAGACCCAGTACTTC. Protein product: CASSSGTGAQETQYF. Based on the CDR3 plus reference TRBV5-4 and TRBJ2-5, the full variable domain is ETGVTQSPTHLIKTRGQQVTLRCSSQSGHNTVSWYQQALGQGPQFIFQYYREEENGRGNFPPRFSGLQFPNYSSELNVNALELDDSALYLCASSSGTGAQETQYFGPGTRLLVL.

V is TRBV29-1 and J is TRBJ1-2, with a weak D call TRBD1 (5 bases). Trimming stripped 4 bases from V and 6 bases from J, with 15 bases between. The CDR3 has 13 residues. Per the germline V gene, CDR1 is SQVTM and CDR2 is ANQGSEA. This CDR3 is CSVVLTFRDGYTF. DNA for the CDR3: TGCAGCGTTGTCCTTACTTTCAGGGATGGCTACACCTTC.

The chain links TRBV12-3 or TRBV12-4 to TRBJ1-2; weak D call: TRBD1 (6 bases). The CDR3 runs 13 residues. V was trimmed by 2 bases and J by 7 bases, leaving 11 bases between them. Written as DNA, the CDR3 is TGTGCCAGCAGTTTAACAGGGAGGCTTGGCTACACCTTC. This codes for CASSLTGRLGYTF.

In this sample, this clonotype turned up a few times. The chain recombines TRBV10-3 with TRBJ1-2; D unresolved. The CDR3 sequence is 13 residues long. V lost 10 bases to trimming and J lost 0 bases, with 12 bases between them. Looked up from germline, CDR1 is ENHRY and CDR2 is SYGVKD. CDR3 sequence reads: CATKEDSNYGYTF. The CDR3 DNA sequence: TGTGCCACCAAGGAAGATTCTAACTATGGCTACACCTTC.

This clonotype was detected a few times. The CDR3: CASSLRGASYNEQFF. The CDR3 coding sequence is TGTGCCAGCAGCTTACGGGGAGCGTCCTACAATGAGCAGTTCTTC. This chain uses TRBV7-8 with TRBJ2-1; TRBD2 might be the D (5 bases). Trimming took off 2 bases at V and 1 base at J, with 9 bases between the two ends. CDR3 length: 15 amino acids. Per germline, CDR1 SGHVS and CDR2 FQNEAQ.

In this sample, this clonotype turned up many times. J is TRBJ1-1 and V is TRBV7-2; D might be TRBD1 (5 bases). Trimming cost V 5 bases and J 8 bases, with 9 bases left between them. Germline CDR1 is SGHTA and CDR2 is FQGNSA. The CDR3 has 11 amino acids. CDR3 sequence: CASSQRGEAFF. DNA for the CDR3: TGTGCCAGCAGCCAGAGGGGCGAAGCTTTCTTT.

This clonotype was seen many times. The genes are TRBV18 and TRBJ2-7; 8 bases map to TRBD2. CDR1 KGHSH and CDR2 LQKENI come from the germline V gene. The V gene end was trimmed by 2 bases and the J gene end by 6 bases; junction bases not matched to a gene: 9. The CDR3 loop spans 15 amino acids. CDR3 DNA: TGTGCCAGCTCACCAGGGACTAGGGGGAGTGTCGAGCAGTACGTC. It yields the protein CASSPGTRGSVEQYV.